This T cell receptor (beta chain) was captured in a study of T cell changes during pregnancy in multiple sclerosis. Germline V gives CDR1 LNHNV, CDR2 YYDKDF (reference sequence). The CDR3 covers 15 residues. The ends lost 4 bases at V and 2 bases at J; junction bases unmatched: 7. TCRdb's table, derived via immunoSEQ multiplex PCR, lists solely in-frame clones and lacks some. Here the sample spans over 50,000 clones, about 90% being singletons. This chain connects TRBV15 to TRBJ2-5, with TRBD1 identical over 7 bases. Sequences were derived from peripheral blood, sampled in the third trimester of pregnancy. This receptor was identified in a female donor in good health, enrolled as a control in a pregnancy study. The DNA for the CDR3 is TGTGCCACCAGCACCACAGGGGTTCTTCAAGAGACCCAGTACTTC. Protein product: CATSTTGVLQETQYF.